This TCR beta chain was recovered during a study of CD8+CD57+ T cells in acquired aplastic anemia. Overall study: Mean yield of DNA from sorted CD4+ and CD8+ cells was roughly 3.2 ug.

General observations from the study: Patients and controls turned out to have roughly 31 CD8+ CDR3 sequences in common.

Patients sequenced had flow cytometry evidence of CD8+CD57+ cell expansion. Severe acquired aplastic anemia was present in every patient. In its sample, this clonotype was seen a few times. The antigen is undetermined. The use of genomic DNA as template underpinned the TCR beta VDJ and CDR3 profiling. One entry per CDR3 protein, called by TCRdb with MiXCR from the reads. The sample holds roughly 250,000 distinct CDR3 sequences, more than 40% seen once. The CDR3 contains 16 residues. J was trimmed by 7 bases and V by 4 bases; bases with no gene match: 11. Germline V gene data show CDR1 as LGHDT and CDR2 as YNNKEL (reference sequence).

The material sequenced was sorted CD4+, CD8+, or CD8+CD57+ T cells (not recorded which) from PBMCs. V is TRBV3-1 and J is TRBJ2-1; 9 positions match TRBD2. The sequence came from a human donor with aplastic anemia. This CDR3 is CASSPSARGGWNEQFF. In DNA form, the CDR3 reads TGTGCCAGCAGCCCCTCGGCGCGGGGGGGGTGGAATGAGCAGTTCTTC.